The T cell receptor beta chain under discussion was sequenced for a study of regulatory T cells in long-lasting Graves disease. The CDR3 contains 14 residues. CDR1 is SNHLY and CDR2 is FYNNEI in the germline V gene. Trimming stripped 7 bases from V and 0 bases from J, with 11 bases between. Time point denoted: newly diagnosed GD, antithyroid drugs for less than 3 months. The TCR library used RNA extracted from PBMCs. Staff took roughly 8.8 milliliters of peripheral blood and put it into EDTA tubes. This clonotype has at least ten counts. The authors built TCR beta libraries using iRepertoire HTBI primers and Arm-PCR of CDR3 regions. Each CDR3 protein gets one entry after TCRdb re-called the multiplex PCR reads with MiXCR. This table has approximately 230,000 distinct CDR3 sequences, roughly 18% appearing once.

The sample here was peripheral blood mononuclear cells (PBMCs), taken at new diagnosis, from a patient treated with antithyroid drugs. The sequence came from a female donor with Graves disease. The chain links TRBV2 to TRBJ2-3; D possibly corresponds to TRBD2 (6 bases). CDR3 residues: CASTSGTSTDTQYF. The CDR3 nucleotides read TGTGCCAGCACTTCCGGGACTAGCACAGATACGCAGTATTTT.